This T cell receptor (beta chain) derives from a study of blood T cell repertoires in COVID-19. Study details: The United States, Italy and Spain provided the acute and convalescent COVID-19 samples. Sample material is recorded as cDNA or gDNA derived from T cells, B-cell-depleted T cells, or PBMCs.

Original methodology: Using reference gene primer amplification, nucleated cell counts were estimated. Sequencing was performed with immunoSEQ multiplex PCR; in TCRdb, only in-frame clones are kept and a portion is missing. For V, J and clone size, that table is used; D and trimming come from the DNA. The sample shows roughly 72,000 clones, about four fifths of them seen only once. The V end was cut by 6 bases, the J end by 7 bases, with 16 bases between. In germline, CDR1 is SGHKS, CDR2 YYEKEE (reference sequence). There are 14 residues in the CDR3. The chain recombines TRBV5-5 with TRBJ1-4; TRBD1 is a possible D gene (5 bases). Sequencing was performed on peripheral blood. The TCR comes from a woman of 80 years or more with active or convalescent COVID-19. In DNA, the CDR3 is TGTGCCAGCAACCCCGGGACTGCGGGTGAAAAACTGTTTTTT. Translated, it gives CASNPGTAGEKLFF.